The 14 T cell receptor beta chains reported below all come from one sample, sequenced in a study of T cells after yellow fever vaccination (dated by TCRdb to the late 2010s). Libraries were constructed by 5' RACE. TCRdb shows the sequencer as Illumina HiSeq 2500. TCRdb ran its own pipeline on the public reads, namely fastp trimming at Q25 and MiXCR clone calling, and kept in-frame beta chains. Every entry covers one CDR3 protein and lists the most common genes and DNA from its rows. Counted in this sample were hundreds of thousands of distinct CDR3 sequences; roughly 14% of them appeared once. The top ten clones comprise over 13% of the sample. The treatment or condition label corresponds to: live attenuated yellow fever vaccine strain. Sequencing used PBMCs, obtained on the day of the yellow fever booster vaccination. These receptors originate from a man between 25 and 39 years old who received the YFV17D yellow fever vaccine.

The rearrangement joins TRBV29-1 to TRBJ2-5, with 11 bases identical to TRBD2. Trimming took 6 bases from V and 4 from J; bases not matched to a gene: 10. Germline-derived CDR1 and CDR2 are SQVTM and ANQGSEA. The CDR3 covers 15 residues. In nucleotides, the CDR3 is TGCAGCGTCGCCCTAGCGGGAGGAAGTTCAGAGACCCAGTACTTC. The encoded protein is CSVALAGGSSETQYF.

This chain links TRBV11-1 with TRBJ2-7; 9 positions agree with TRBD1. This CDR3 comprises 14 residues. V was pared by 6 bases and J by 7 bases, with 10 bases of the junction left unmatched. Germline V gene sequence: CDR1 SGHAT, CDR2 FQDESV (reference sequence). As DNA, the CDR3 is TGTGCCAGCAGGGGATTGACAGGGGGAGGAGAGCAGTACTTC. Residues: CASRGLTGGGEQYF.

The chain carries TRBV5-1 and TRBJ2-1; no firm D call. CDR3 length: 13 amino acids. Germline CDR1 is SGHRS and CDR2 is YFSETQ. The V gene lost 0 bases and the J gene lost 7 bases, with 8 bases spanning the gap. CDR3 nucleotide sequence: TGCGCCAGCAGCTTGGCCATCGCTAATGAGCAGTTCTTC. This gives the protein CASSLAIANEQFF.

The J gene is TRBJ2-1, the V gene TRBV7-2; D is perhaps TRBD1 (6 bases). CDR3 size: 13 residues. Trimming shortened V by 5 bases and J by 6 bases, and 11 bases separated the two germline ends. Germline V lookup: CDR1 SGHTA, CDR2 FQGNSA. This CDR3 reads CASSDGRGNEQFF. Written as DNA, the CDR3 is TGTGCCAGCAGCGACGGCAGGGGCAATGAGCAGTTCTTC.

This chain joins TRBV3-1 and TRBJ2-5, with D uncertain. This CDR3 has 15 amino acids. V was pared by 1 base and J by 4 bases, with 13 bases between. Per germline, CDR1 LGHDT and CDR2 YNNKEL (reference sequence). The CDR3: CASSQGLPPRETQYF. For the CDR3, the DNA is TGTGCCAGCAGCCAAGGGCTACCACCTCGAGAGACCCAGTACTTC.

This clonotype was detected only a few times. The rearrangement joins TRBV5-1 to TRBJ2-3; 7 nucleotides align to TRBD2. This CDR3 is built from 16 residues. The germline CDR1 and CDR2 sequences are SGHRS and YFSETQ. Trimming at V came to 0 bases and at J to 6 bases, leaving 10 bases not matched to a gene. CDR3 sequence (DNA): TGCGCCAGCAGCTTGGCAGGGACTACCACGGCGGATACGCAGTATTTT. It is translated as CASSLAGTTTADTQYF. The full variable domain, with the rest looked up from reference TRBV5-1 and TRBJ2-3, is KAGVTQTPRYLIKTRGQQVTLSCSPISGHRSVSWYQQTPGQGLQFLFEYFSETQRNKGNFPGRFSGRQFSNSRSEMNVSTLELGDSALYLCASSLAGTTTADTQYFGPGTRLTVL.

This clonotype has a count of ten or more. The CDR3 here is CSVTEDSPDQPQHF. In nucleotides, the CDR3 is TGCAGCGTCACTGAGGACTCCCCCGATCAGCCCCAGCATTTT. V is TRBV29-1 and J is TRBJ1-5, with D hard to call. V was trimmed by 6 bases and J by 5 bases, leaving 17 bases between them. The CDR3 has 14 amino acids. Germline-derived CDR1 and CDR2 are SQVTM and ANQGSEA.

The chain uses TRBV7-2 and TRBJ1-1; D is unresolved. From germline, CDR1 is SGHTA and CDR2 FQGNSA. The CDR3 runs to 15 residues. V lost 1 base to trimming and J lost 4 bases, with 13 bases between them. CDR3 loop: CASSLGGGGRTEAFF. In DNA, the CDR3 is TGTGCCAGCAGCTTAGGCGGCGGCGGGCGCACTGAAGCTTTCTTT.

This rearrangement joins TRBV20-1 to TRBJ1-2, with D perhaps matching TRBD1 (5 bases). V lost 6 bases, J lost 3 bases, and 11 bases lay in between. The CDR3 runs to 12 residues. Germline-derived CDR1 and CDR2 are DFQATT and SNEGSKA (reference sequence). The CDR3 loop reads CSADSGYYGYTF. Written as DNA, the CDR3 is TGCAGTGCAGATTCAGGGTACTATGGCTACACCTTC.

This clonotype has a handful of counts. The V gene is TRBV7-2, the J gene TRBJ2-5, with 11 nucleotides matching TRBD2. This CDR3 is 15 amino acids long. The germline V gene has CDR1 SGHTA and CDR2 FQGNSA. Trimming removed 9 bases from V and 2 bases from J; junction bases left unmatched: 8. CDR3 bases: TGTGCCAGTTCTTGGACTAGCGGGCCACAAGAGACCCAGTACTTC. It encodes CASSWTSGPQETQYF.

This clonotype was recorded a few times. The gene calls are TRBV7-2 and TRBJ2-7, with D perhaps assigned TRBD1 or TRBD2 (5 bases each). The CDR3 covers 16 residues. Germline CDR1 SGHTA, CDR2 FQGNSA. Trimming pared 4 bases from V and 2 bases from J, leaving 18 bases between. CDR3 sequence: CASSWGGASGAYEQYF. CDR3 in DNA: TGTGCCAGCAGCTGGGGTGGGGCCAGCGGCGCCTACGAGCAGTACTTC.

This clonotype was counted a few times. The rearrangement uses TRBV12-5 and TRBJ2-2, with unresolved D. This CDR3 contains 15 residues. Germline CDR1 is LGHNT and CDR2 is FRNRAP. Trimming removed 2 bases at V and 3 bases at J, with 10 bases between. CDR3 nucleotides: TGTGCTAGTGGTTTGCGCCGGACCCACACCGGGGAGCTGTTTTTT. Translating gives CASGLRRTHTGELFF.

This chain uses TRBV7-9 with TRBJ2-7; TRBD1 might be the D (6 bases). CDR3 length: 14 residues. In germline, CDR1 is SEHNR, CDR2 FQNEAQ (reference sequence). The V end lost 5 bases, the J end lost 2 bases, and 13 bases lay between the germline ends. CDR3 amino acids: CASSKTGHPYEQYF. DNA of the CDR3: TGTGCCAGCAGCAAGACGGGACACCCCTACGAGCAGTACTTC.

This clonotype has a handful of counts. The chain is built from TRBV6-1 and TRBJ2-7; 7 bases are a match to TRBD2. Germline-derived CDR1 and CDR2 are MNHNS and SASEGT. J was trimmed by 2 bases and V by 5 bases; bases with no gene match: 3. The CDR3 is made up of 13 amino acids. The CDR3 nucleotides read TGTGCCAGCAGTCAACGGGAGGCCTACGAGCAGTACTTC. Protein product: CASSQREAYEQYF.